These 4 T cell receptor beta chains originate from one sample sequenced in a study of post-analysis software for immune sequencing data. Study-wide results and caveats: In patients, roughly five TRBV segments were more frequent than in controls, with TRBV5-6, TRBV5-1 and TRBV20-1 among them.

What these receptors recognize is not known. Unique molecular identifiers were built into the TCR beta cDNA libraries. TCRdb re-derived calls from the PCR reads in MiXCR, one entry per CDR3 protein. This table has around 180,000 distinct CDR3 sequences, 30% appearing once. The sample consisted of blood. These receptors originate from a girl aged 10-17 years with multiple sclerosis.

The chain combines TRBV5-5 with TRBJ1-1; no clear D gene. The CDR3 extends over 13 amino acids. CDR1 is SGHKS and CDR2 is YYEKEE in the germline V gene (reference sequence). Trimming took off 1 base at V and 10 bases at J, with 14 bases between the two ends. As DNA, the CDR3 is TGTGCCAGCAGCTTGTACAGCTCTTTTGGAGCTTTCTTT. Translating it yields CASSLYSSFGAFF.

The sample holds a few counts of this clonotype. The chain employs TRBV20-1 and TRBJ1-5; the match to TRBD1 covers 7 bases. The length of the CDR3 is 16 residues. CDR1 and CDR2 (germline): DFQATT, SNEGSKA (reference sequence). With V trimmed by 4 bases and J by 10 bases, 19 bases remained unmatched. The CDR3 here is CSAKPRGGGILQPQHF. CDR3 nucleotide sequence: TGCAGTGCTAAACCCAGGGGAGGGGGCATACTCCAACCCCAGCATTTT.

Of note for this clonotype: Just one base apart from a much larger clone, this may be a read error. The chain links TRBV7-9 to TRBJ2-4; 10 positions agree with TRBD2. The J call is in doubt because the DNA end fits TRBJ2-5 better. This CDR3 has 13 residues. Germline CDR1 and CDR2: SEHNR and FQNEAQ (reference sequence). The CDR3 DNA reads TGTGCCAGCAACTTAGCGGGAGGAGAGACCCAGTACTTC. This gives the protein CASNLAGGETQYF.

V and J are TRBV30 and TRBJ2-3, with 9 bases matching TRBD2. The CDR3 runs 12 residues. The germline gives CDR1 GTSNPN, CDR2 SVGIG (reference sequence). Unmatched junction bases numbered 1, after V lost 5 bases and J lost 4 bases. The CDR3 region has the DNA TGTGCCTGGGAGCGGGAGGCAGATACGCAGTATTTT. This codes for CAWEREADTQYF.